The rows below give T cell receptor beta chains drawn from one sample of a study of T-cell reconstitution after alpha-beta-depleted transplantation in children. TCRdb processed the PCR reads anew with MiXCR; each CDR3 protein has one entry. The table records approximately 99,000 distinct CDR3 sequences, approximately 6.6% of them present only once. This specimen consisted of PBMCs, mostly from graft donor cells, obtained 360 days after TCRalphabeta/CD19-depleted stem cell transplant. These receptors all come from a male patient between 2 and 10 years old who had a stem cell transplant for acute lymphoblastic leukemia, so the T cells may come from the graft donor. The conserved cysteine and the conserved F or W are not part of the CDR3 here. Fields, in order: V gene, D gene, J gene, CDR3 protein. A D gene is named only where the DNA matches it firmly.

V: TRBV18; D: TRBD1; J: TRBJ2-1; CDR3: ASSRPGTGIHEQF
V: TRBV12-3/TRBV12-4; D: -; J: TRBJ1-1; CDR3: ASSSLGTTEAF
V: TRBV20-1; D: -; J: TRBJ1-6; CDR3: SAREFTLH
V: TRBV5-6; D: TRBD1; J: TRBJ2-6; CDR3: ASSLEYFKDRAGANVLT
V: TRBV28; D: -; J: TRBJ2-4; CDR3: ASSSLGRLAKNIQY
V: TRBV4-2; D: -; J: TRBJ1-2; CDR3: ASSQKSRTDYGYT
V: TRBV4-3; D: -; J: TRBJ2-5; CDR3: ASSQRNGASGLTQETQY
V: TRBV19; D: TRBD1; J: TRBJ2-1; CDR3: ATGQGNEQF
V: TRBV7-8; D: -; J: TRBJ2-1; CDR3: ASSAGITGHNEQF
V: TRBV29-1; D: -; J: TRBJ2-5; CDR3: SVEGSFQETQY
V: TRBV29-1; D: -; J: TRBJ2-5; CDR3: SVEDLRDKDFQETQY
V: TRBV10-3; D: -; J: TRBJ2-2; CDR3: AISPNTGELF
V: TRBV6-1; D: -; J: TRBJ2-7; CDR3: ASSEGVRTLTYEQY
V: TRBV25-1; D: -; J: TRBJ1-1; CDR3: ASSGGQNTEAF
V: TRBV9; D: -; J: TRBJ2-2; CDR3: ASSVEARAFQNTGELF
V: TRBV12-3/TRBV12-4; D: -; J: TRBJ2-3; CDR3: ASSLGITDTQY